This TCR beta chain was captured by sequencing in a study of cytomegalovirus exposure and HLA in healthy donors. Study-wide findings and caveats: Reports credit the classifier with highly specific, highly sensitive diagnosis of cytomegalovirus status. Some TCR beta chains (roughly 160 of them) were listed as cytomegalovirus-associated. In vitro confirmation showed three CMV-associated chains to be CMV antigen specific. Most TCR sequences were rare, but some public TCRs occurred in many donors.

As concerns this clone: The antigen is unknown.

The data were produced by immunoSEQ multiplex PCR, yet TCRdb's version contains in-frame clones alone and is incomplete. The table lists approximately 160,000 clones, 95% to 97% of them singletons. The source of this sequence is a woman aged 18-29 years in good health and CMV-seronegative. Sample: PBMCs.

CDR3 coding DNA: TGTGCCAGCAGCCCTGGGCTTCAAGAGACCCAGTACTTC. This translates into CASSPGLQETQYF. The chain uses TRBV7-9 and TRBJ2-5; D gene ambiguous. The CDR3 runs 13 residues. The V and J ends lost 5 bases and 2 bases respectively, with 9 bases between them. Germline lookup yields CDR1 SEHNR and CDR2 FQNEAQ (reference sequence).